This T cell receptor beta chain was recorded in a study of identical twins. General study findings and limits: Invariant MAIT and iNKT cells may have partly biased zero-insertion analyses. Beta out-of-frame sequences showed weaker excess sharing between twins.

From the 5' RACE reads, TCRdb called clonotypes with MiXCR, one entry per CDR3 protein. The sample includes around 220,000 distinct CDR3 sequences, about 10% seen only once; the top ten take 9% to 10%. In germline, CDR1 is SGHRS, CDR2 YFSETQ. The CDR3 covers 19 residues. Trimming stripped 0 bases from V and 3 bases from J, with 25 bases between. This clonotype has more than one count but fewer than ten. Its antigen is undetermined. All of the donors were Caucasians in good health. The sample comprised memory T cells sorted from blood. This clonotype was sampled from a man aged 45-65 years in good health. The chain uses TRBV5-1 and TRBJ2-7; D perhaps matches TRBD1 (6 bases). CDR3: CASSLVGSVGARTDYEQYF. CDR3 sequence (DNA): TGCGCCAGCAGCTTGGTCGGGTCAGTGGGGGCCAGGACCGACTACGAGCAGTACTTC.